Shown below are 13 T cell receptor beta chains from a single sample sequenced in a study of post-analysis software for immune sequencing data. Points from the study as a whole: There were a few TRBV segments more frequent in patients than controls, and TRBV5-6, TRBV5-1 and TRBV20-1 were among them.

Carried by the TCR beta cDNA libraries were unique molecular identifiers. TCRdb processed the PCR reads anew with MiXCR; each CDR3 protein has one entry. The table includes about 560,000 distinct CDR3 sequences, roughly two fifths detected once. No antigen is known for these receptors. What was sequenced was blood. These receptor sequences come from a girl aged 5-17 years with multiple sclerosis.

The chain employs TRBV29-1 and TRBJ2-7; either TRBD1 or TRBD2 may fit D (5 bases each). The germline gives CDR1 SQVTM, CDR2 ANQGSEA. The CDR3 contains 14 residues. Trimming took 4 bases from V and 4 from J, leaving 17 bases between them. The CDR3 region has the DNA TGCAGCGTTGGGTGGGACCAAGGGAATTACGAGCAGTACTTC. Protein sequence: CSVGWDQGNYEQYF.

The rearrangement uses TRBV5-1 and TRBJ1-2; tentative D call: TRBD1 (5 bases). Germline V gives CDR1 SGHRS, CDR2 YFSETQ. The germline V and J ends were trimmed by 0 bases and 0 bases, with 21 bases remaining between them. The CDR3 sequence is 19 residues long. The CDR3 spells CASSLEAIRTLTSNYGYTF. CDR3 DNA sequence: TGCGCCAGCAGCTTGGAAGCAATTCGGACACTAACCTCTAACTATGGCTACACCTTC.

CDR3 DNA sequence: TGTGCCACCAGTGATGGTGCGGGACTAGCGGCTAGCACAGATACGCAGTATTTT. This sequence encodes CATSDGAGLAASTDTQYF. The chain couples TRBV24-1 to TRBJ2-3, with 11 bases aligning to TRBD2. The CDR3 is 18 amino acids. The junction had 7 bases not matched to a gene; V was cut back by 3 bases and J by 0 bases. Germline values: CDR1 KGHDR, CDR2 SFDVKD.

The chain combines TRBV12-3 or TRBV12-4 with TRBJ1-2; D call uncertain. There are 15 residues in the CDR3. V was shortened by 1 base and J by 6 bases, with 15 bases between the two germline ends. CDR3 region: CASSLEARTFDGYTF. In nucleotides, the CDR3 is TGTGCCAGCAGTTTAGAGGCCAGGACCTTCGATGGCTACACCTTC.

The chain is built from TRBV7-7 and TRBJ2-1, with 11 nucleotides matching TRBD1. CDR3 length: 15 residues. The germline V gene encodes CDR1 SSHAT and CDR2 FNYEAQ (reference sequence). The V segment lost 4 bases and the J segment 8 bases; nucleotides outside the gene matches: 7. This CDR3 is CASSYSGTGGHEQFF. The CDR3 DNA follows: TGTGCCAGCAGCTACTCCGGGACAGGGGGGCATGAGCAGTTCTTC.

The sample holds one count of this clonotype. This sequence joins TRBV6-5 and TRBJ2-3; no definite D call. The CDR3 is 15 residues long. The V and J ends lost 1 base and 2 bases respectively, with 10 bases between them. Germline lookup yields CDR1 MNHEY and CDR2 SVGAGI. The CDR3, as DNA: TGTGCCAGCAGTTACTTCGATGGGAACACAGATACGCAGTATTTT. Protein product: CASSYFDGNTDTQYF.

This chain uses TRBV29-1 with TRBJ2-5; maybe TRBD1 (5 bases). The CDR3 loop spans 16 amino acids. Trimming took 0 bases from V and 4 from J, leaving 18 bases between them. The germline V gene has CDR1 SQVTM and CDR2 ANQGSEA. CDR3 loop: CSVEDPVGRVVETQYF. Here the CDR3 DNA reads TGCAGCGTTGAAGATCCGGTTGGCAGGGTGGTAGAGACCCAGTACTTC.

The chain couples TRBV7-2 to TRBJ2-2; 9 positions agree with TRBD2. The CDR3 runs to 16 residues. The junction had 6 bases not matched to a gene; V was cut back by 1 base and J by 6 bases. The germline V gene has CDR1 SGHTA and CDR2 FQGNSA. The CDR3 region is CASSLGLAAAAGELFF. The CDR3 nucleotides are TGTGCCAGCAGCTTAGGACTAGCGGCGGCGGCCGGGGAGCTGTTTTTT.

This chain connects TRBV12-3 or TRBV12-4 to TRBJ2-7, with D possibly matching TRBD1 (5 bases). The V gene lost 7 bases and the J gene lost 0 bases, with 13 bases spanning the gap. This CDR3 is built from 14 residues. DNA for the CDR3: TGTGCCAGCACGGTGGGGCAGACCTCCTACGAGCAGTACTTC. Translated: CASTVGQTSYEQYF.

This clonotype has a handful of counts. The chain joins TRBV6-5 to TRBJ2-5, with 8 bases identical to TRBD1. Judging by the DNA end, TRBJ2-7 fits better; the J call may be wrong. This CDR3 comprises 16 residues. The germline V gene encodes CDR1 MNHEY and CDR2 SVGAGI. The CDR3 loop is CASSYSIAGGHGEQYF. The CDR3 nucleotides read TGTGCCAGCAGTTACTCGATCGCAGGGGGCCACGGCGAGCAGTACTTC.

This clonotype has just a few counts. The CDR3 sequence is CASSRMAWTTRDRGRSSNEQFF. The CDR3 DNA reads TGTGCCAGCAGCCGCATGGCCTGGACAACCCGGGACAGGGGGCGTTCGAGTAATGAGCAGTTCTTC. This chain joins TRBV11-2 and TRBJ2-1; 12 nucleotides line up with TRBD1. The ends lost 5 bases at V and 7 bases at J; junction bases unmatched: 27. The CDR3 loop spans 22 amino acids. The V gene's germline CDR1 is SGHAT and CDR2 FQNNGV.

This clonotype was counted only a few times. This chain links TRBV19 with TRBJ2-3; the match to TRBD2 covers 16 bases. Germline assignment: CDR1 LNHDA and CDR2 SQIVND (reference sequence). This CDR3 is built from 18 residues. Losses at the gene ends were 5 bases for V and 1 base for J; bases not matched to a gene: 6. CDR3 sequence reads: CASSLLGLAGGGTDTQYF. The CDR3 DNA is TGTGCCAGTAGTCTCCTGGGACTAGCGGGGGGGGGCACAGATACGCAGTATTTT.

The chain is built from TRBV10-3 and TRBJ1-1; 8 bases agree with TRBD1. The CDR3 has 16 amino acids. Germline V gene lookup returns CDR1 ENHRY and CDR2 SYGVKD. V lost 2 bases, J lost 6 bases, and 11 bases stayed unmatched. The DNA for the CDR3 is TGTGCCATCAGTGAGCGGCAGGGGGCAAGAACGCCTGAAGCTTTCTTT. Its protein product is CAISERQGARTPEAFF.